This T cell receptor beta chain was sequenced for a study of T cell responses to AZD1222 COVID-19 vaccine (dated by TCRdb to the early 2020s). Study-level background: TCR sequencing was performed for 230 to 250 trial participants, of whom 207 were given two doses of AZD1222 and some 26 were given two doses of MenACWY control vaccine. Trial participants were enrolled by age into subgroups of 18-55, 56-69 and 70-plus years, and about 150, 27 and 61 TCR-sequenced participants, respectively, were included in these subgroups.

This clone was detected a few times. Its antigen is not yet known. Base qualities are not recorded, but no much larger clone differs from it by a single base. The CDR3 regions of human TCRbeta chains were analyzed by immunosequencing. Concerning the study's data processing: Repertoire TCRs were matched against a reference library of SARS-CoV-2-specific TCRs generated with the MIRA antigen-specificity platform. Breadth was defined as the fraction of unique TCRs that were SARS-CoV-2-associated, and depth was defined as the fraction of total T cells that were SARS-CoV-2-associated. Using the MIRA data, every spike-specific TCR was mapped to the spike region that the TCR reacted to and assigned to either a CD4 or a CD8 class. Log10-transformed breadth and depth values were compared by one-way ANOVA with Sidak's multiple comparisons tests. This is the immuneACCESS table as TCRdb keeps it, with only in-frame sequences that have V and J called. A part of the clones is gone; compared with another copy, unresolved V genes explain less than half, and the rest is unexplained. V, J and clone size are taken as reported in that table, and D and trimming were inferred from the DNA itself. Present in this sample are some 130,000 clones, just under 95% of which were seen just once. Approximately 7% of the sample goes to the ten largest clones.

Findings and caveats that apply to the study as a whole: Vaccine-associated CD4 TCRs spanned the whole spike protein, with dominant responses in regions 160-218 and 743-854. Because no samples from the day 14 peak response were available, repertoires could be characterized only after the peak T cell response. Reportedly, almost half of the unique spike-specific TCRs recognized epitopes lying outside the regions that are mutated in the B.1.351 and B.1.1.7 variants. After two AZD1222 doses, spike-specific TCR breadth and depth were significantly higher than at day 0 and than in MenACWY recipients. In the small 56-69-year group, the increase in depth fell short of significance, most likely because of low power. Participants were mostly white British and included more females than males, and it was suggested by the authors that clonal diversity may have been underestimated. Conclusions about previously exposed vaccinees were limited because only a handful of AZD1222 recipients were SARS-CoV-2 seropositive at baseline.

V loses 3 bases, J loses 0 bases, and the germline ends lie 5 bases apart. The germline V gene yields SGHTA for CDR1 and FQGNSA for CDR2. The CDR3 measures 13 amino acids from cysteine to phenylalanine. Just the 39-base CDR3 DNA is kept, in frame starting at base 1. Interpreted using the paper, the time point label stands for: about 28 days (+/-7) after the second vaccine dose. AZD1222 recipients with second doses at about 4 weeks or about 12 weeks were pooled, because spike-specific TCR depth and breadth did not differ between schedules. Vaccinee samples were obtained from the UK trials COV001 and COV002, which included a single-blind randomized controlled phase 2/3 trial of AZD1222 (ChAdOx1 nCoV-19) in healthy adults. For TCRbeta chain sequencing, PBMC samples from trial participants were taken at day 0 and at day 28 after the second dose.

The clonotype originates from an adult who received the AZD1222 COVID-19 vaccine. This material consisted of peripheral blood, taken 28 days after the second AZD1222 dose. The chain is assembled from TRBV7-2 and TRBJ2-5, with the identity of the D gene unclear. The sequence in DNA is TGTGCCAGCAGCTTCAGGTACCAAGAGACCCAGTACTTC. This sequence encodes CASSFRYQETQYF.